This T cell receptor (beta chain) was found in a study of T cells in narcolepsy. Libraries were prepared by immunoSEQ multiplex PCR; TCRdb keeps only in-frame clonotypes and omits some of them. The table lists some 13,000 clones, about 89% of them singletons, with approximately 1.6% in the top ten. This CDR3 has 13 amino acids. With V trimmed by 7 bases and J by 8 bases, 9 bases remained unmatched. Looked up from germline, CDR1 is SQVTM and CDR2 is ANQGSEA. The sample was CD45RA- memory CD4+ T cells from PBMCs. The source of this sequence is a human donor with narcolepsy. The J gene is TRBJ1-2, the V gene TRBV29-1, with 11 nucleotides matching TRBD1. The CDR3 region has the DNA TGCAGCGCTGGACAGGGGGCGGTCGGGGGCTACACCTTC. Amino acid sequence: CSAGQGAVGGYTF.